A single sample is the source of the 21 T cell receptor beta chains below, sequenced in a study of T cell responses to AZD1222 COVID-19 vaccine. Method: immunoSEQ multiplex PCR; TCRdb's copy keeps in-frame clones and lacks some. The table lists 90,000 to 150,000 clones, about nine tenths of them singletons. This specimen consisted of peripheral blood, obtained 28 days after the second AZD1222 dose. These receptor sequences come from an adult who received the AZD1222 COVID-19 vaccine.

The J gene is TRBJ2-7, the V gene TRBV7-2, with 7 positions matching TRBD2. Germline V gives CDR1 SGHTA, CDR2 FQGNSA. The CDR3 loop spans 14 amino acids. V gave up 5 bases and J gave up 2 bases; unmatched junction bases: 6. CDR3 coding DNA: TGTGCCAGCAGCGAGGCAGGGACTACCTACGAGCAGTACTTC. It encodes CASSEAGTTYEQYF.

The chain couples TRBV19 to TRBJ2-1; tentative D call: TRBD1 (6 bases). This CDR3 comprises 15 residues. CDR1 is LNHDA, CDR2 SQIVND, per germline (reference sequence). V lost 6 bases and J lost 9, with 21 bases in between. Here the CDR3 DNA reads TGTGCCAGTAGGCCTGACAGGTTCCCCGGCGGTGAGCAGTTCTTC. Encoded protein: CASRPDRFPGGEQFF.

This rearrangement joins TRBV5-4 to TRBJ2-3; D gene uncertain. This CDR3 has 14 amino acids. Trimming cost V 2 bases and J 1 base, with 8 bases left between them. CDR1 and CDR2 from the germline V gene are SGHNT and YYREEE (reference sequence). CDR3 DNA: TGTGCCAGCAGCTTCGAAGTTCGCACAGATACGCAGTATTTT. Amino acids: CASSFEVRTDTQYF.

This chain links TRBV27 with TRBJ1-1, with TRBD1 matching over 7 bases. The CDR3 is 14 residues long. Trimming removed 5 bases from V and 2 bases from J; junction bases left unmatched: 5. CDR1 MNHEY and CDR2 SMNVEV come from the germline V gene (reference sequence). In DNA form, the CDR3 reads TGTGCCAGCAGTAGAAGGGACAGTAACACTGAAGCTTTCTTT. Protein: CASSRRDSNTEAFF.

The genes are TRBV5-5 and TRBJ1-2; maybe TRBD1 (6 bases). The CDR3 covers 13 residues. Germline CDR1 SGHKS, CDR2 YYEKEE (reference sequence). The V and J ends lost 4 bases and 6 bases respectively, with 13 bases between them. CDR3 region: CASSRPGANGYTF. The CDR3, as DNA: TGTGCCAGCAGCCGGCCGGGGGCGAATGGCTACACCTTC. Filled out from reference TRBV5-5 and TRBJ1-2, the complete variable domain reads DAGVTQSPTHLIKTRGQQVTLRCSPISGHKSVSWYQQVLGQGPQFIFQYYEKEERGRGNFPDRFSARQFPNYSSELNVNALLLGDSALYLCASSRPGANGYTFGSGTRLTVV.

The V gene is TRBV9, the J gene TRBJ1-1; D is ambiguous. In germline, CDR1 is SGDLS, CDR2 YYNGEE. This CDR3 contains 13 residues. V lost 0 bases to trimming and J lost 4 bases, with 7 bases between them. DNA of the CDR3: TGTGCCAGCAGCGTAGAATTAGTCACTGAAGCTTTCTTT. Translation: CASSVELVTEAFF.

Written as DNA, the CDR3 is TGTGCCAGCAGCCTACCGGGACTAGCGGGGGGCCCGGTGACAGATACGCAGTATTTT. Translation: CASSLPGLAGGPVTDTQYF. The J gene is TRBJ2-3, the V gene TRBV21-1; the table's D call, TRBD2, has no DNA check behind it. TRBV21-1 represents a pseudogene. This CDR3 contains 19 residues.

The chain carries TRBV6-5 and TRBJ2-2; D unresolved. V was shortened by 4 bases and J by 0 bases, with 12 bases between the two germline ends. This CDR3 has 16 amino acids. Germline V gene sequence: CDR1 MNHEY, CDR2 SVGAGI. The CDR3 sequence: CASSWNSLSNTGELFF. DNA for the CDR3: TGTGCCAGCAGTTGGAACAGCCTCTCGAACACCGGGGAGCTGTTTTTT.

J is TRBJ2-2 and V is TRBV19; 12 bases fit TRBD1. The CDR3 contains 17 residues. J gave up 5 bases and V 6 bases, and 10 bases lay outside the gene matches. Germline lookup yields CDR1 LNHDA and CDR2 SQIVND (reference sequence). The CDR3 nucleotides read TGTGCCAGTAGGGGGGACAGGGGGCGTCTGGGAACCGGGGAGCTGTTTTTT. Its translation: CASRGDRGRLGTGELFF. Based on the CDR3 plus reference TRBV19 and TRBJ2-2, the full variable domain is DGGITQSPKYLFRKEGQNVTLSCEQNLNHDAMYWYRQDPGQGLRLIYYSQIVNDFQKGDIAEGYSVSREKKESFPLTVTSAQKNPTAFYLCASRGDRGRLGTGELFFGEGSRLTVL.

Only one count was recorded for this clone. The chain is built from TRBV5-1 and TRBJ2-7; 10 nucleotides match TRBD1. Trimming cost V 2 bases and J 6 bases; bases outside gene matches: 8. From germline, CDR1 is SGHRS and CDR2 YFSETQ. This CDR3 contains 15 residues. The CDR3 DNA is TGCGCCAGCAGCTTAAGACAGGGGGCGCGGGGCGAGCAGTACTTC. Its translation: CASSLRQGARGEQYF.

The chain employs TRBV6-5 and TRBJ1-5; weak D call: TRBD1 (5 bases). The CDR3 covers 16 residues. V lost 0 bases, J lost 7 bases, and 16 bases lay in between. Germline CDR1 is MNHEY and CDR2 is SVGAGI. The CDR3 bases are TGTGCCAGCAGTTACTCGAGAGGGACCGGTAAACAGCCCCAGCATTTT. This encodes CASSYSRGTGKQPQHF.

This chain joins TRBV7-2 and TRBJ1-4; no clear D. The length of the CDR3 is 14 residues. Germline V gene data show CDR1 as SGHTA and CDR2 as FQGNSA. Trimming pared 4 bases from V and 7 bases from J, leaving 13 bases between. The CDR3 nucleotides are TGTGCCAGCAGCTCGCAGGCGGTGGGTGAAAAACTGTTTTTT. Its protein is CASSSQAVGEKLFF.

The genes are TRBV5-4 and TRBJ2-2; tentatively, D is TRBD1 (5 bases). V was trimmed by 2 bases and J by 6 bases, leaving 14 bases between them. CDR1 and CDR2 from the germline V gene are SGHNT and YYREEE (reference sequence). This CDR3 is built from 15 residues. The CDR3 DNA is TGTGCCAGCAGCTTTACGGTTCAGGGTCCCGGGGAGCTGTTTTTT. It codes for CASSFTVQGPGELFF.

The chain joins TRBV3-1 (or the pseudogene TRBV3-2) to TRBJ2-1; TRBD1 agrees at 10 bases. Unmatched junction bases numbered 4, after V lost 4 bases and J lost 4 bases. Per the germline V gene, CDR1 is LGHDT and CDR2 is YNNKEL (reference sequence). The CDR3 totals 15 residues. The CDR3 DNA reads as TGTGCCAGCAGCCCCGGGACAGGGGAGTACAATGAGCAGTTCTTC. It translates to CASSPGTGEYNEQFF.

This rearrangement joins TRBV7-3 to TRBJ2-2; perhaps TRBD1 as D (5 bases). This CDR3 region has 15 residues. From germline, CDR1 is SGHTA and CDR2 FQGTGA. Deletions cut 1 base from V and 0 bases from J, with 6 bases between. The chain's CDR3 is CASSLMGPNTGELFF. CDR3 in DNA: TGTGCCAGCAGCTTAATGGGGCCGAACACCGGGGAGCTGTTTTTT.

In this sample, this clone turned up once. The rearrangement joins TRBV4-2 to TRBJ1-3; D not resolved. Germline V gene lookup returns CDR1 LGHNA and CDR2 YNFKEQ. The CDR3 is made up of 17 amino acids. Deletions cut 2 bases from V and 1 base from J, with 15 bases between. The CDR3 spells CASSQNGGRGSGNTIYF. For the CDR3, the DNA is TGTGCCAGCAGCCAAAATGGAGGGCGCGGGTCTGGAAACACCATATATTTT.

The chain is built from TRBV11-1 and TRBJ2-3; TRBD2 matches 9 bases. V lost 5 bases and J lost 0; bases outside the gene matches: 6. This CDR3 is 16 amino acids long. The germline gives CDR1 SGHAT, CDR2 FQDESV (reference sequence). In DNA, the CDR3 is TGTGCCAGCAGCCGCAATAGCGGGGGAAGCACAGATACGCAGTATTTT. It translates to CASSRNSGGSTDTQYF. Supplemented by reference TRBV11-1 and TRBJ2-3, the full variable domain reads EAEVAQSPRYKITEKSQAVAFWCDPISGHATLYWYRQILGQGPELLVQFQDESVVDDSQLPKDRFSAERLKGVDSTLKIQPAELGDSAMYLCASSRNSGGSTDTQYFGPGTRLTVL.

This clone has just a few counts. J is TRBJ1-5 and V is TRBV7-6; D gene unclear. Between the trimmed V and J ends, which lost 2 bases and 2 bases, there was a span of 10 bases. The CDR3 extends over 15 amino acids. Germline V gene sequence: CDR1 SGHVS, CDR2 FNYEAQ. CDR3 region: CASSLMEGGNQPQHF. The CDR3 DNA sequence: TGTGCCAGCAGCTTAATGGAGGGAGGCAATCAGCCCCAGCATTTT.

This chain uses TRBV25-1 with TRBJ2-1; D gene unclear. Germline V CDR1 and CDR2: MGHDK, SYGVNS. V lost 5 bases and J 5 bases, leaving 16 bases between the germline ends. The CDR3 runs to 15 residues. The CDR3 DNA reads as TGTGCCAGCAGTCCCGGGCGCAGGCGCAACAATGAGCAGTTCTTC. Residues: CASSPGRRRNNEQFF.

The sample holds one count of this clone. The CDR3 DNA sequence: TGTGCCAGCAGCCAAGATTGGGGCCCCGGGAGGGGGCCGAGGGTAGATACGCAGTATTTT. It encodes CASSQDWGPGRGPRVDTQYF. The chain employs TRBV14 and TRBJ2-3; D possibly corresponds to TRBD2 (8 bases). Germline lookup yields CDR1 SGHDN and CDR2 FVKESK. V lost 0 bases and J 5 bases, leaving 27 bases between the germline ends. The CDR3 contains 20 residues.

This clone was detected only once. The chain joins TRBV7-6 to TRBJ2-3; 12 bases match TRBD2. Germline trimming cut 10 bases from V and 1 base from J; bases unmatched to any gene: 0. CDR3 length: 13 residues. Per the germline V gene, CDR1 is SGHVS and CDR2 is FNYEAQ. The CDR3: CATSGGGTDTQYF. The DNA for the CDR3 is TGTGCCACTAGCGGGGGGGGCACAGATACGCAGTATTTT.